The clone carrying this T cell receptor (beta chain) was seen only once. Its specificity is not known. The sample has other DNA sequences that encode this CDR3 too. This specimen comes from a study of cytomegalovirus exposure and HLA in healthy donors. Overall study findings and caveats: Presence/absence analyses assumed roughly uniform sequencing depth across donors, which may not hold. An analysis was carried out later, and it reportedly showed fewer N-insertions in an Asian-associated ancestry cluster than the approximately 700-donor mean.

V shed 6 bases and J shed 1 base, with 7 bases lying between them. The CDR3 consists of 12 residues. CDR1 is WSHSY and CDR2 is SAAADI in the germline V gene. PCR used 60 Vbeta primers and 13 Jbeta primers. Generated by immunoSEQ multiplex PCR, the TCRdb table keeps only in-frame clones and is missing some. Among about 110,000 clones listed, approximately 80% were seen once. This sequence was found in a man in his fifties or sixties in good health and CMV-seronegative. This chain joins TRBV10-2 and TRBJ2-7; a possible D gene is TRBD1 (5 bases). The specimen was PBMCs. The CDR3 DNA follows: TGCGCCAGCAGGCAGGGATCCTACGAGCAGTACTTC. It codes for CASRQGSYEQYF.